This TCR beta chain is from a study of cytomegalovirus exposure and HLA in healthy donors. The V segment lost 2 bases and the J segment 2 bases; nucleotides outside the gene matches: 3. The CDR3 is made up of 15 amino acids. Germline lookup yields CDR1 SGHDN and CDR2 FVKESK. The PCR had 60 Vbeta and 13 Jbeta primers. TCRdb keeps only in-frame clones here, not all; method: immunoSEQ multiplex PCR. In the table there are approximately 180,000 clones, 80% to 85% of which are singletons. Specimen: PBMCs. The origin of this receptor is a woman between 18 and 30 years old in good health and CMV-seronegative. J is TRBJ2-1 and V is TRBV14, with 7 bases identical to TRBD2. Here the CDR3 reads CASSQFREAYNEQFF. The DNA for the CDR3 is TGTGCCAGCAGCCAATTTCGGGAGGCCTACAATGAGCAGTTCTTC.